The 29 T cell receptor beta chains presented below share a single source sample, sequenced in a study of identical twins. Each CDR3 protein is one row after TCRdb ran MiXCR on the 5' RACE reads. The repertoire holds about 660,000 distinct CDR3 sequences, under 9% seen once, with 0.8% to 1% in the top ten. This sample was shared with a second study, whose subject was yellow fever vaccine responses in identical twins.

Sequencing was done on a sample of PBMCs. The receptors stem from a woman aged 18-29 years in good health.

This clonotype occurred many times. The chain employs TRBV7-2 and TRBJ1-3; D might be TRBD1 (5 bases). The CDR3 is 15 amino acids. Trimming took off 1 base at V and 3 bases at J, with 10 bases between the two ends. CDR1 and CDR2 (germline): SGHTA, FQGNSA. The CDR3 protein is CASSLVTDGGNTIYF. CDR3 sequence (DNA): TGTGCCAGCAGCTTAGTGACAGACGGTGGAAACACCATATATTTT.

The V call is TRBV24-1, the J call TRBJ2-3; TRBD2 matches at 8 bases. Germline loops: CDR1 KGHDR, CDR2 SFDVKD. J lost 0 bases, V lost 4 bases, and 8 bases had no gene match. This CDR3 has 17 amino acids. CDR3 protein: CATSDLKRGTSTDTQYF. The CDR3 nucleotides read TGTGCCACCAGTGACCTTAAGCGGGGGACTAGCACAGATACGCAGTATTTT.

Notes on this clonotype: This may be a read error: a much more frequent sequence differs by one nucleotide. The J gene is TRBJ2-3, the V gene TRBV12-3 or TRBV12-4; TRBD2 matches at 11 bases. The CDR3 covers 18 residues. The CDR3 reads CACSWLLAGGYRTDTQYF. In DNA, the CDR3 is TGTGCCTGCAGTTGGTTGCTAGCGGGGGGTTACCGCACAGATACGCAGTATTTT.

This clonotype was counted between two and nine times. V is TRBV29-1 and J is TRBJ1-1; TRBD1 is a possible D gene (6 bases). Germline loops: CDR1 SQVTM, CDR2 ANQGSEA. The length of the CDR3 is 13 residues. Trimming stripped 5 bases from V and 3 bases from J, with 13 bases between. The CDR3 DNA sequence: TGCAGCGTTTTGGGCAGGGGTCACACTGAAGCTTTCTTT. This sequence encodes CSVLGRGHTEAFF.

The table lists this clonotype with a few counts. The rearrangement joins TRBV18 to TRBJ1-2; no clear D gene. Trimming stripped 4 bases from V and 6 bases from J, with 18 bases between. The CDR3 spans 15 residues. Germline V gives CDR1 KGHSH, CDR2 LQKENI. CDR3 in DNA: TGTGCCAGCTCACAGATCCCAGGCGCTCCGGATGGCTACACCTTC. Translated: CASSQIPGAPDGYTF. Based on the CDR3 plus reference TRBV18 and TRBJ1-2, the full variable domain is NAGVMQNPRHLVRRRGQEARLRCSPMKGHSHVYWYRQLPEEGLKFMVYLQKENIIDESGMPKERFSAEFPKEGPSILRIQQVVRGDSAAYFCASSQIPGAPDGYTFGSGTRLTVV.

This chain links TRBV6-1 with TRBJ2-5; 7 bases fit TRBD2. Losses at the gene ends were 8 bases for V and 5 bases for J; bases not matched to a gene: 11. The CDR3 loop spans 14 amino acids. CDR1 and CDR2 from the germline V gene are MNHNS and SASEGT. Here the CDR3 DNA reads TGTGCCAGCTCCTGGGACTACTACGTGGAGACCCAGTACTTC. Encoded protein: CASSWDYYVETQYF.

V is TRBV27 and J is TRBJ2-2; D possibly corresponds to TRBD2 (6 bases). Germline CDR1 is MNHEY and CDR2 is SMNVEV (reference sequence). CDR3 length: 17 residues. V lost 7 bases and J lost 0, with 18 bases in between. CDR3 region: CASIPRARGSNTGELFF. The CDR3 DNA reads TGTGCCAGCATCCCACGGGCGCGGGGCTCGAACACCGGGGAGCTGTTTTTT.

This clonotype showed up many times. J is TRBJ2-7 and V is TRBV9; possibly TRBD1 or TRBD2 for D (5 bases each). Germline values: CDR1 SGDLS, CDR2 YYNGEE. V was shortened by 0 bases and J by 2 bases, with 9 bases between the two germline ends. The CDR3 covers 14 residues. In DNA, the CDR3 is TGTGCCAGCAGCGTAGCTGGGGGAACCTACGAGCAGTACTTC. Translating gives CASSVAGGTYEQYF.

This clonotype was seen more than once but under ten times. The V and J genes are TRBV12-3 or TRBV12-4 and TRBJ2-5; either TRBD1 or TRBD2 may fit D (5 bases each). Trimming cost V 4 bases and J 5 bases, with 14 bases left between them. The length of the CDR3 is 14 residues. CDR3 in DNA: TGTGCCAGCAGTTCCACGGGGACCGTGGAGACCCAGTACTTC. Protein product: CASSSTGTVETQYF.

The sample holds many counts of this clonotype. The chain has TRBV12-3 or TRBV12-4 and TRBJ2-6; the D is unclear. CDR3 length: 14 amino acids. Trimming removed 4 bases from V and 4 bases from J, with 8 bases in between. In DNA form, the CDR3 reads TGTGCCAGCAGTTCAGGCTCCGGGGCCAACGTCCTGACTTTC. It is translated as CASSSGSGANVLTF.

This clonotype was found many times. The genes are TRBV3-1 and TRBJ2-1, with TRBD1 matching 7 bases. Trimming cost V 0 bases and J 7 bases; bases outside gene matches: 15. CDR3 size: 18 residues. Germline V gives CDR1 LGHDT, CDR2 YNNKEL (reference sequence). CDR3 nucleotide sequence: TGTGCCAGCAGCCAAGATCTTGTCAACAGGGGTCCCGAGAATGAGCAGTTCTTC. This sequence encodes CASSQDLVNRGPENEQFF.

This clonotype has at least ten counts. This rearrangement joins TRBV6-1 to TRBJ1-5; the D is unclear. Trimming stripped 4 bases from V and 1 base from J, with 11 bases between. The V gene's germline CDR1 is MNHNS and CDR2 SASEGT. The CDR3 length is 15 residues. The DNA for the CDR3 is TGTGCCAGCAGTGTAGGGCCGGAAAGCAATCAGCCCCAGCATTTT. Its protein product is CASSVGPESNQPQHF.

This clonotype has ten or more counts. This chain connects TRBV12-3 or TRBV12-4 to TRBJ1-4, with 7 bases identical to TRBD1. CDR3 size: 16 residues. The ends lost 4 bases at V and 0 bases at J; junction bases unmatched: 5. CDR3 residues: CASSSGQTATNEKLFF. The CDR3 DNA reads TGTGCCAGCAGTTCGGGACAGACAGCAACTAATGAAAAACTGTTTTTT.

In this sample, this clonotype turned up a few times. This chain connects TRBV10-3 to TRBJ2-3; 9 bases map to TRBD1. Trimming cost V 2 bases and J 4 bases; bases outside gene matches: 7. Germline values: CDR1 ENHRY, CDR2 SYGVKD. There are 16 residues in the CDR3. As DNA, the CDR3 is TGTGCCATCAGTGAGCCCCGGGACAGGGTGCCAGATACGCAGTATTTT. It codes for CAISEPRDRVPDTQYF.

This clonotype was picked up many times. This chain connects TRBV7-2 to TRBJ1-2; maybe TRBD1 (6 bases). Per the germline V gene, CDR1 is SGHTA and CDR2 is FQGNSA. V was shortened by 8 bases and J by 4 bases, with 11 bases between the two germline ends. The CDR3 consists of 12 residues. The CDR3 sequence: CASGGPGYGYTF. The CDR3 nucleotides read TGTGCCAGCGGGGGGCCGGGCTATGGCTACACCTTC.

The rearrangement joins TRBV7-3 to TRBJ2-7; D may be TRBD2 (6 bases). The V gene lost 2 bases and the J gene lost 1 base, with 12 bases spanning the gap. The CDR3 sequence is 15 residues long. CDR1 is SGHTA, CDR2 FQGTGA, per germline. CDR3 in amino acids: CASSLSRGRSYEQYF. The CDR3 bases are TGTGCCAGCAGCTTATCGCGGGGTCGGTCCTACGAGCAGTACTTC.

Only a few counts were recorded for this clonotype. The rearrangement links TRBV7-8 to TRBJ2-2; no definite D call. With 5 bases removed from V and 8 bases from J, the gap between germline ends came to 12 bases. The length of the CDR3 is 13 residues. From germline, CDR1 is SGHVS and CDR2 FQNEAQ. The CDR3 bases are TGTGCCAGCAGCCCCAGCCCCGCGGGGGAGCTGTTTTTT. It specifies CASSPSPAGELFF.

This clonotype was recorded many times. This chain joins TRBV3-1 and TRBJ2-2; 8 bases are shared with TRBD2. Trimming cost V 6 bases and J 2 bases; bases outside gene matches: 5. This CDR3 is built from 15 residues. CDR1 and CDR2 (germline): LGHDT, YNNKEL (reference sequence). In nucleotides, the CDR3 is TGTGCCAGCAGTCCGACTAGCGCCAACACCGGGGAGCTGTTTTTT. It yields the protein CASSPTSANTGELFF.

The chain combines TRBV7-2 with TRBJ2-2; 9 nucleotides match TRBD2. With 1 base clipped from V and 4 bases from J, the junction kept 4 bases outside the gene matches. The CDR3 runs 16 residues. Germline CDR1 SGHTA, CDR2 FQGNSA. This CDR3 is CASSLGLAGRTGELFF. The CDR3 DNA follows: TGTGCCAGCAGCTTAGGGCTAGCGGGACGCACCGGGGAGCTGTTTTTT.

In its sample, this clonotype was seen many times. This chain connects TRBV27 to TRBJ2-1; D is uncertain. Germline-derived CDR1 and CDR2 are MNHEY and SMNVEV (reference sequence). Trimming took 0 bases from V and 4 from J, leaving 7 bases between them. This CDR3 contains 14 residues. CDR3 DNA: TGTGCCAGCAGTTTATCTTCCAGATACAATGAGCAGTTCTTC. Translating it yields CASSLSSRYNEQFF.

The sample holds many counts of this clonotype. The chain joins TRBV5-1 to TRBJ1-1; D gene ambiguous. V gave up 3 bases and J gave up 7 bases, with 10 bases separating them. Germline V gene data show CDR1 as SGHRS and CDR2 as YFSETQ. The CDR3 has 12 residues. As DNA, the CDR3 is TGCGCCAGCAGCTCGGACGTAGGTGAAGCTTTCTTT. It yields the protein CASSSDVGEAFF.

This clonotype was counted ten times or more. This sequence joins TRBV7-8 and TRBJ2-1; D unresolved. V lost 2 bases and J lost 4, with 6 bases in between. This CDR3 spans 13 amino acids. The germline V gene encodes CDR1 SGHVS and CDR2 FQNEAQ. CDR3 nucleotide sequence: TGTGCCAGCAGCTTAAGGCGGTACAATGAGCAGTTCTTC. Its translation: CASSLRRYNEQFF.

This clonotype turned up a few times. This sequence joins TRBV9 and TRBJ1-6, with 9 positions matching TRBD1. This CDR3 contains 15 residues. J was trimmed by 10 bases and V by 4 bases; bases with no gene match: 9. CDR1 is SGDLS, CDR2 YYNGEE, per germline. The CDR3 coding sequence is TGTGCCAGCAGCCTAAACCGGGACAGGGACTCACCCCTCCACTTT. Translating it yields CASSLNRDRDSPLHF.

This chain links TRBV12-3 or TRBV12-4 with TRBJ2-1; 8 bases fit TRBD2. J was trimmed by 4 bases and V by 5 bases; bases with no gene match: 4. This CDR3 is 14 amino acids long. CDR3 amino acids: CASSKLAGYNEQFF. CDR3 nucleotides: TGTGCCAGCAGTAAATTAGCGGGGTACAATGAGCAGTTCTTC.

The chain combines TRBV2 with TRBJ2-7, with D possibly being TRBD1 (6 bases). Germline V gives CDR1 SNHLY, CDR2 FYNNEI. V was trimmed by 2 bases and J by 12 bases, leaving 11 bases between them. The CDR3 sequence is 11 residues long. The CDR3 sequence: CASSEQGPLYF. CDR3 nucleotide sequence: TGTGCCAGCAGTGAACAGGGGCCCCTGTACTTC.

The gene calls are TRBV30 and TRBJ2-4; 8 bases fit TRBD2. V shed 2 bases, J shed 0 bases, and the junction held 3 bases outside the gene matches. CDR1 is GTSNPN and CDR2 is SVGIG in the germline V gene (reference sequence). This CDR3 is 15 amino acids long. CDR3 in DNA: TGTGCCTGGAGTCCCGGGGGGGGAGCCAAAAACATTCAGTACTTC. Translated, it gives CAWSPGGGAKNIQYF.

The chain joins TRBV7-9 to TRBJ2-1, with 7 bases aligning to TRBD2. Trimming cost V 5 bases and J 4 bases; bases outside gene matches: 8. The CDR3 loop spans 15 amino acids. In germline, CDR1 is SEHNR, CDR2 FQNEAQ (reference sequence). Written as DNA, the CDR3 is TGTGCCAGCAGCGGGCTAGAGCGGGGATACAATGAGCAGTTCTTC. It specifies CASSGLERGYNEQFF.

This clonotype was observed many times. The V and J genes are TRBV10-3 and TRBJ2-7, with D unresolved. V shed 4 bases and J shed 7 bases, with 8 bases lying between them. Germline-derived CDR1 and CDR2 are ENHRY and SYGVKD. CDR3 size: 11 residues. The DNA of the CDR3 is TGTGCCATCAGTGGGATTGGAGAGCAGTACTTC. It codes for CAISGIGEQYF.

This clonotype appeared a few times. The V gene is TRBV7-2, the J gene TRBJ2-5; D is possibly TRBD1 (6 bases). This CDR3 is 16 amino acids long. Trimming pared 5 bases from V and 0 bases from J, leaving 16 bases between. Germline CDR1 reads SGHTA; CDR2 reads FQGNSA. CDR3 coding DNA: TGTGCCAGCAGCCTTGGCGGACAGATGTACCAAGAGACCCAGTACTTC. Amino acid sequence: CASSLGGQMYQETQYF.